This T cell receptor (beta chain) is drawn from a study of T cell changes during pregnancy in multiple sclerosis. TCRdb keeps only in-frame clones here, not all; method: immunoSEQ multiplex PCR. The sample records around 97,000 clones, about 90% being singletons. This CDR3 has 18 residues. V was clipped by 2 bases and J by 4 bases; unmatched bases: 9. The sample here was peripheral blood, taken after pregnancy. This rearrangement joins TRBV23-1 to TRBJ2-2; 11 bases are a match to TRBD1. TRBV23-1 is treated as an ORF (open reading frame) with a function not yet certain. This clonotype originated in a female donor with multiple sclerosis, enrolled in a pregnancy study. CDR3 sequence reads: CASSQPGQGAPGTGELFF. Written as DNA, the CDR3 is TGCGCCAGCAGTCAACCCGGACAGGGGGCGCCGGGCACCGGGGAGCTGTTTTTT.